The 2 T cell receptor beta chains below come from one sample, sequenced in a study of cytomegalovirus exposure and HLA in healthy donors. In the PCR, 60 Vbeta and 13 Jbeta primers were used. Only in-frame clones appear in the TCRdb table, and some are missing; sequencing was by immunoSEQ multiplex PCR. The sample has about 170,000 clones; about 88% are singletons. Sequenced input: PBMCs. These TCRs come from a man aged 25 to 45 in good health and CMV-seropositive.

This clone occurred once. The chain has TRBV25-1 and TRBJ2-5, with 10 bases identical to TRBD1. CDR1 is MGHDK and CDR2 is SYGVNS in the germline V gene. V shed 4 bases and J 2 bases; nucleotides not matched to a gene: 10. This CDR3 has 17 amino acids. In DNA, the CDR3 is TGTGCCAGCAGTGCTGGGACAGGGGCGAGTGGGCAAGAGACCCAGTACTTC. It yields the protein CASSAGTGASGQETQYF. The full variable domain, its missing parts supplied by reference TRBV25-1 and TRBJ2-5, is EADIYQTPRYLVIGTGKKITLECSQTMGHDKMYWYQQDPGMELHLIHYSYGVNSTEKGDLSSESTVSRIRTEHFPLTLESARPSHTSQYLCASSAGTGASGQETQYFGPGTRLLVL.

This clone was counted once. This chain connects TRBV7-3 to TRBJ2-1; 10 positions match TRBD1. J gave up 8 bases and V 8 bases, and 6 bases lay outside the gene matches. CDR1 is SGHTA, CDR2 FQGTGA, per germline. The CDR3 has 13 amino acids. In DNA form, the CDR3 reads TGTGCCAGCTGGGACAGGGGAATTGATGAGCAGTTCTTC. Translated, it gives CASWDRGIDEQFF.